This TCR beta chain appears in the sequencing data of a study of CD8 T cells in Susac syndrome. The patients who served as multiple sclerosis controls were treatment-naive and had stable or active relapsing-remitting disease that fulfilled the revised McDonald criteria. The table lists this clonotype with a count of one. The RNA input was roughly 0.45 to 1 ug, and it was reverse transcribed with random hexamers. immunoSEQ multiplex PCR amplified TCR beta CDR3 across 54 Vbeta, 13 Jbeta. TCRdb re-called the immunoSEQ multiplex PCR reads with MiXCR, one entry per CDR3 protein. The sample contains approximately 190,000 distinct CDR3 sequences, more than 90% of which appear only once. This receptor was identified in a human donor with multiple sclerosis. Sequencing input: CD4+ T cells from PBMCs.

The CDR3 region is CSPGASGYNEQFF. The CDR3 nucleotides read TGCAGTCCCGGGGCTAGCGGGTACAATGAGCAGTTCTTC. V usage is TRBV20-1 and J usage is TRBJ2-1; 8 nucleotides line up with TRBD2. The CDR3 is 13 residues long. The ends lost 8 bases at V and 4 bases at J; junction bases unmatched: 7. CDR1 and CDR2 from the germline V gene are DFQATT and SNEGSKA (reference sequence).